The 30 T cell receptor beta chains below come from one sample, sequenced in a study of blood T cell repertoires in COVID-19. The repertoire was sequenced with immunoSEQ multiplex PCR; TCRdb's copy has only in-frame clones and lacks some. The profile shows 200,000 to 250,000 clones, 70% to 90% of them singletons. The sample comprised PBMCs or T cells enriched from blood (not recorded which). The origin of the receptors is a man in his thirties or forties who had recovered from COVID-19.

The gene calls are TRBV18 and TRBJ1-1, with TRBD1 identical over 7 bases. Germline V gene data show CDR1 as KGHSH and CDR2 as LQKENI. The length of the CDR3 is 12 residues. The trim removed 5 bases at V and 10 bases at J, leaving 7 bases unmatched. CDR3 sequence: CASSALQGGAFF. The CDR3 DNA reads as TGTGCCAGCTCAGCCCTCCAGGGGGGAGCTTTCTTT.

The chain uses TRBV19 and TRBJ1-1, with a possible D match to TRBD1 (5 bases). The CDR3 runs 14 residues. The germline gives CDR1 LNHDA, CDR2 SQIVND (reference sequence). V lost 5 bases to trimming and J lost 4 bases, with 14 bases between them. The CDR3 nucleotides are TGTGCCAGTAGTCGGGGGGAAGAGATCACTGAAGCTTTCTTT. Its translation is CASSRGEEITEAFF.

The gene calls are TRBV5-1 and TRBJ2-1, with 13 positions matching TRBD2. CDR1 is SGHRS and CDR2 is YFSETQ in the germline V gene. This CDR3 has 15 residues. Unmatched junction bases numbered 8, after V lost 4 bases and J lost 10 bases. The CDR3 bases are TGCGCCAGCAGCACAGGGACTAGCGGGATGGGAGAGCAGTTCTTC. This translates into CASSTGTSGMGEQFF. Complete variable domain (other parts from reference TRBV5-1 and TRBJ2-1): KAGVTQTPRYLIKTRGQQVTLSCSPISGHRSVSWYQQTPGQGLQFLFEYFSETQRNKGNFPGRFSGRQFSNSRSEMNVSTLELGDSALYLCASSTGTSGMGEQFFGPGTRLTVL.

This clone was detected once. This chain joins TRBV5-1 and TRBJ2-7; 8 positions match TRBD1. J lost 0 bases, V lost 4 bases, and 9 bases had no gene match. Germline CDR1 is SGHRS and CDR2 is YFSETQ. CDR3 length: 16 amino acids. This chain's CDR3 is CASSHRGLEISYEQYF. CDR3 DNA sequence: TGCGCCAGCAGCCACAGGGGGTTGGAGATCTCCTACGAGCAGTACTTC.

V and J are TRBV5-1 and TRBJ1-6; possible D gene TRBD1, 5 bases. The CDR3 sequence is 15 residues long. The V end was cut by 4 bases, the J end by 8 bases, with 16 bases between. The germline CDR1 and CDR2 sequences are SGHRS and YFSETQ. CDR3 nucleotides: TGCGCCAGCAGCCAGGACGGCGGGGGGGATTCACCCCTCCACTTT. It is translated as CASSQDGGGDSPLHF.

This chain uses TRBV19 with TRBJ2-1; maybe TRBD2 (6 bases). V was shortened by 7 bases and J by 0 bases, with 13 bases between the two germline ends. The CDR3 length is 15 residues. CDR1 is LNHDA and CDR2 is SQIVND in the germline V gene (reference sequence). The CDR3 region has the DNA TGTGCCAGTACATTTGCGGGGAGCTCCTACAATGAGCAGTTCTTC. It encodes CASTFAGSSYNEQFF.

The chain joins TRBV27 to TRBJ1-2, with D hard to call. The ends were cut back, 2 bases at V and 0 bases at J, with 13 bases in the middle. The germline V gene encodes CDR1 MNHEY and CDR2 SMNVEV (reference sequence). This CDR3 is 16 amino acids long. CDR3: CASSLNRFLANYGYTF. As DNA, the CDR3 is TGTGCCAGCAGTTTAAATCGGTTTCTAGCTAACTATGGCTACACCTTC.

V gene TRBV19 combines with J gene TRBJ2-2, with TRBD2 identical over 10 bases. The CDR3 is made up of 17 amino acids. V shed 3 bases, J shed 7 bases, and the junction held 11 bases outside the gene matches. The germline V gene encodes CDR1 LNHDA and CDR2 SQIVND (reference sequence). In nucleotides, the CDR3 is TGTGCCAGTAGTATCTTAAGCGGGAGGGCCCAAGGCGGGGAGCTGTTTTTT. Its translation is CASSILSGRAQGGELFF.

The chain uses TRBV7-2 and TRBJ2-1, with 7 bases matching TRBD2. The junction had 8 bases not matched to a gene; V was cut back by 7 bases and J by 2 bases. The CDR3 is 15 residues long. Germline-derived CDR1 and CDR2 are SGHTA and FQGNSA. The CDR3, as DNA: TGTGCCAGCAAGGATAGGGAGGGAACCTACAATGAGCAGTTCTTC. Its translation: CASKDREGTYNEQFF.

The chain joins TRBV7-2 to TRBJ1-2, with TRBD1 identical over 7 bases. The V and J ends lost 7 bases and 2 bases, in that order; junction bases with no gene match: 10. CDR3 length: 15 amino acids. Per germline, CDR1 SGHTA and CDR2 FQGNSA. CDR3 nucleotides: TGTGCCAGCACCAGAGGGGGGACAGAGAACTATGGCTACACCTTC. Its protein product is CASTRGGTENYGYTF. Full variable domain (remainder filled in from reference TRBV7-2 and TRBJ1-2): GAGVSQSPSNKVTEKGKDVELRCDPISGHTALYWYRQSLGQGLEFLIYFQGNSAPDKSGLPSDRFSAERTGGSVSTLTIQRTQQEDSAVYLCASTRGGTENYGYTFGSGTRLTVV.

CDR3 residues: CASSVDRASGNTIYF. The CDR3 DNA reads as TGTGCCAGCAGCGTAGACAGGGCCTCTGGAAACACCATATATTTT. This sequence joins TRBV9 and TRBJ1-3, with a possible D match to TRBD1 (6 bases). Germline V CDR1 and CDR2: SGDLS, YYNGEE. With 0 bases removed from V and 0 bases from J, the gap between germline ends came to 7 bases. The CDR3 extends over 15 amino acids.

This clone turned up a few times. V and J are TRBV7-2 and TRBJ2-7; 8 bases are shared with TRBD1. Germline lookup yields CDR1 SGHTA and CDR2 FQGNSA. J gave up 5 bases and V 0 bases, and 9 bases lay outside the gene matches. The CDR3 has 16 residues. CDR3: CASSLATLRGPNEQYF. Here the CDR3 DNA reads TGTGCCAGCAGCTTAGCCACCCTCAGGGGGCCTAACGAGCAGTACTTC. Drawing the rest from reference TRBV7-2 and TRBJ2-7, the complete variable domain is GAGVSQSPSNKVTEKGKDVELRCDPISGHTALYWYRQSLGQGLEFLIYFQGNSAPDKSGLPSDRFSAERTGGSVSTLTIQRTQQEDSAVYLCASSLATLRGPNEQYFGPGTRLTVT.

V usage is TRBV10-1 and J usage is TRBJ1-5; possibly TRBD1 for D (6 bases). Per the germline V gene, CDR1 is WNHNN and CDR2 is SYGVQD (reference sequence). The CDR3 has 18 amino acids. The V end lost 4 bases, the J end lost 2 bases, and 21 bases lay between the germline ends. In DNA, the CDR3 is TGCGCCAGCAGTGCGCAGGGGAGTCCCCATGAGGGCAATCAGCCCCAGCATTTT. Its protein is CASSAQGSPHEGNQPQHF.

V is TRBV2 and J is TRBJ2-3; D ambiguous. The CDR3 loop spans 13 amino acids. Germline CDR1 and CDR2: SNHLY and FYNNEI. Trimming cost V 5 bases and J 5 bases, with 11 bases left between them. CDR3 DNA sequence: TGTGCCAGCAGTCGACCTAGTGGAGATACGCAGTATTTT. It specifies CASSRPSGDTQYF.

The J gene is TRBJ1-1, the V gene TRBV27; 7 nucleotides agree with TRBD1. The CDR3 has 16 residues. The ends lost 1 base at V and 4 bases at J; junction bases unmatched: 9. CDR1 is MNHEY and CDR2 is SMNVEV in the germline V gene (reference sequence). The DNA for the CDR3 is TGTGCCAGCAGTTTATTCGCAGGACAGGCGAGCACTGAAGCTTTCTTT. Its translation is CASSLFAGQASTEAFF.

The V gene is TRBV13, the J gene TRBJ2-3; 8 nucleotides match TRBD2. With V trimmed by 5 bases and J by 2 bases, 6 bases remained unmatched. CDR1 and CDR2 (germline): PRHDT, FYEKMQ (reference sequence). This CDR3 is 15 amino acids long. CDR3 DNA sequence: TGTGCCAGCAGCCAACGCGGGGGGCCCACAGATACGCAGTATTTT. Protein product: CASSQRGGPTDTQYF. Complete variable domain (other parts from reference TRBV13 and TRBJ2-3): AAGVIQSPRHLIKEKRETATLKCYPIPRHDTVYWYQQGPGQDPQFLISFYEKMQSDKGSIPDRFSAQQFSDYHSELNMSSLELGDSALYFCASSQRGGPTDTQYFGPGTRLTVL.

The chain has TRBV6-4 and TRBJ1-4; D unclear. Germline V lookup: CDR1 MRHNA, CDR2 SNTAGT. V was clipped by 2 bases and J by 3 bases, with 7 bases between them. The CDR3 has 14 amino acids. CDR3 residues: CASSDGGPNEKLFF. DNA for the CDR3: TGTGCCAGCAGTGACGGCGGCCCTAATGAAAAACTGTTTTTT.

V gene TRBV11-2 combines with J gene TRBJ2-1; unclear D gene. The CDR3 has 12 residues. V was pared by 3 bases and J by 8 bases, with 8 bases between. From germline, CDR1 is SGHAT and CDR2 FQNNGV. The CDR3 DNA follows: TGTGCCAGCAGCTTCTCTGAGGATGAGCAGTTCTTC. Translation gives CASSFSEDEQFF.

The J gene is TRBJ2-7, the V gene TRBV7-2, with 7 bases matching TRBD2. There are 16 residues in the CDR3. With 7 bases clipped from V and 7 bases from J, the junction kept 19 bases outside the gene matches. Germline assignment: CDR1 SGHTA and CDR2 FQGNSA. CDR3 coding DNA: TGTGCCAGCACCCCGACTAGCAAAGTTACTTTACGAGAGCAGTACTTC. Amino acid sequence: CASTPTSKVTLREQYF. The full variable domain, completed using reference TRBV7-2 and TRBJ2-7, is GAGVSQSPSNKVTEKGKDVELRCDPISGHTALYWYRQSLGQGLEFLIYFQGNSAPDKSGLPSDRFSAERTGGSVSTLTIQRTQQEDSAVYLCASTPTSKVTLREQYFGPGTRLTVT.

The chain joins TRBV6-2 or TRBV6-3 to TRBJ2-7; a possible D gene is TRBD2 (6 bases). Trimming removed 4 bases from V and 2 bases from J, with 15 bases in between. Germline CDR1 is MNHEY and CDR2 is SVGEGT. The CDR3 consists of 15 residues. The CDR3 sequence is CASSSVADPTYEQYF. The CDR3, as DNA: TGTGCCAGCAGTTCTGTAGCGGATCCGACCTACGAGCAGTACTTC.

This clone was recorded once. This sequence joins TRBV6-5 and TRBJ2-7; 13 bases agree with TRBD2. Germline CDR1 MNHEY, CDR2 SVGAGI. Unmatched junction bases numbered 5, after V lost 6 bases and J lost 3 bases. The CDR3 runs to 15 residues. CDR3: CASSRTSGGFYEQYF. The DNA for the CDR3 is TGTGCCAGCAGCCGGACTAGCGGGGGCTTCTACGAGCAGTACTTC.

The CDR3 sequence is CASSRNRVWETQYF. The CDR3, as DNA: TGTGCCAGCAGCCGAAACAGGGTCTGGGAGACCCAGTACTTC. The genes are TRBV5-6 and TRBJ2-5; a weak D match, TRBD1 (6 bases). This CDR3 contains 14 residues. Germline values: CDR1 SGHDT, CDR2 YYEEEE. The V gene lost 4 bases and the J gene lost 5 bases, with 15 bases spanning the gap.

This chain uses TRBV28 with TRBJ1-5; 10 bases align to TRBD1. The junction had 6 bases not matched to a gene; V was cut back by 7 bases and J by 6 bases. CDR1 MDHEN and CDR2 SYDVKM come from the germline V gene. The CDR3 is made up of 14 amino acids. The CDR3 DNA reads TGTGCCAGCACGGACAGGGGGACGAGTCAGCCCCAGCATTTT. Residues: CASTDRGTSQPQHF.

The V gene is TRBV18, the J gene TRBJ2-7; 7 bases line up with TRBD1. The CDR3 runs to 14 residues. The V and J ends lost 3 bases and 2 bases, in that order; junction bases with no gene match: 4. Per germline, CDR1 KGHSH and CDR2 LQKENI. The CDR3 bases are TGTGCCAGCTCACCGGGGACAGAGGCCTACGAGCAGTACTTC. This encodes CASSPGTEAYEQYF.

V gene TRBV7-9 combines with J gene TRBJ1-1; 7 bases are shared with TRBD1. The CDR3 covers 16 residues. Germline V gives CDR1 SEHNR, CDR2 FQNEAQ (reference sequence). The V gene end was trimmed by 5 bases and the J gene end by 2 bases; junction bases not matched to a gene: 11. Here the CDR3 DNA reads TGTGCCAGCAGCGGGTACGGGACAGAACTTAACACTGAAGCTTTCTTT. Translation gives CASSGYGTELNTEAFF.

CDR3 sequence: CASSQDGLAFYNEQFF. In DNA, the CDR3 is TGTGCCAGCAGCCAAGATGGACTAGCCTTTTACAATGAGCAGTTCTTC. The chain has TRBV4-2 and TRBJ2-1, with 8 bases identical to TRBD2. Germline loops: CDR1 LGHNA, CDR2 YNFKEQ. The trim removed 0 bases at V and 4 bases at J, leaving 5 bases unmatched. The length of the CDR3 is 16 residues.

V is TRBV7-9 and J is TRBJ2-7; tentatively, D is TRBD1 (5 bases). V dropped 6 bases and J dropped 5 bases, with 20 bases sitting between them. There are 15 residues in the CDR3. CDR1 and CDR2 from the germline V gene are SEHNR and FQNEAQ (reference sequence). CDR3 sequence: CASSSLGQGQDEQYF. Here the CDR3 DNA reads TGTGCCAGCAGTTCCCTAGGACAAGGCCAGGACGAGCAGTACTTC.

This clone is a singleton in its sample. This chain connects TRBV18 to TRBJ2-3; the D is unclear. Looked up from germline, CDR1 is KGHSH and CDR2 is LQKENI. Deletions cut 2 bases from V and 3 bases from J, with 12 bases between. The CDR3 has 15 amino acids. The CDR3 loop is CASSPGWVGTDTQYF. The CDR3 coding sequence is TGTGCCAGCTCACCAGGGTGGGTCGGGACAGATACGCAGTATTTT.

This clone occurred once. The chain carries TRBV3-1 (or the pseudogene TRBV3-2) and TRBJ2-1, with TRBD2 matching over 10 bases. CDR1 and CDR2 from the germline V gene are LGHDT and YNNKEL (reference sequence). The trim removed 4 bases at V and 3 bases at J, leaving 6 bases unmatched. The CDR3 runs to 16 residues. CDR3 in amino acids: CASSLAGTSVYNEQFF. The CDR3 DNA follows: TGTGCCAGCAGCCTAGCCGGGACTAGCGTCTACAATGAGCAGTTCTTC.

With regard to this clone: The same CDR3 can be traced to other DNA sequences in this sample. The chain carries TRBV28 and TRBJ1-2; tentatively, D is TRBD1 (5 bases). The V end was cut by 8 bases, the J end by 2 bases, with 6 bases between. The CDR3 loop spans 11 amino acids. Germline V gene lookup returns CDR1 MDHEN and CDR2 SYDVKM. The CDR3: CASSGNYGYTF. The CDR3 bases are TGTGCCAGCTCAGGGAACTATGGCTACACCTTC.